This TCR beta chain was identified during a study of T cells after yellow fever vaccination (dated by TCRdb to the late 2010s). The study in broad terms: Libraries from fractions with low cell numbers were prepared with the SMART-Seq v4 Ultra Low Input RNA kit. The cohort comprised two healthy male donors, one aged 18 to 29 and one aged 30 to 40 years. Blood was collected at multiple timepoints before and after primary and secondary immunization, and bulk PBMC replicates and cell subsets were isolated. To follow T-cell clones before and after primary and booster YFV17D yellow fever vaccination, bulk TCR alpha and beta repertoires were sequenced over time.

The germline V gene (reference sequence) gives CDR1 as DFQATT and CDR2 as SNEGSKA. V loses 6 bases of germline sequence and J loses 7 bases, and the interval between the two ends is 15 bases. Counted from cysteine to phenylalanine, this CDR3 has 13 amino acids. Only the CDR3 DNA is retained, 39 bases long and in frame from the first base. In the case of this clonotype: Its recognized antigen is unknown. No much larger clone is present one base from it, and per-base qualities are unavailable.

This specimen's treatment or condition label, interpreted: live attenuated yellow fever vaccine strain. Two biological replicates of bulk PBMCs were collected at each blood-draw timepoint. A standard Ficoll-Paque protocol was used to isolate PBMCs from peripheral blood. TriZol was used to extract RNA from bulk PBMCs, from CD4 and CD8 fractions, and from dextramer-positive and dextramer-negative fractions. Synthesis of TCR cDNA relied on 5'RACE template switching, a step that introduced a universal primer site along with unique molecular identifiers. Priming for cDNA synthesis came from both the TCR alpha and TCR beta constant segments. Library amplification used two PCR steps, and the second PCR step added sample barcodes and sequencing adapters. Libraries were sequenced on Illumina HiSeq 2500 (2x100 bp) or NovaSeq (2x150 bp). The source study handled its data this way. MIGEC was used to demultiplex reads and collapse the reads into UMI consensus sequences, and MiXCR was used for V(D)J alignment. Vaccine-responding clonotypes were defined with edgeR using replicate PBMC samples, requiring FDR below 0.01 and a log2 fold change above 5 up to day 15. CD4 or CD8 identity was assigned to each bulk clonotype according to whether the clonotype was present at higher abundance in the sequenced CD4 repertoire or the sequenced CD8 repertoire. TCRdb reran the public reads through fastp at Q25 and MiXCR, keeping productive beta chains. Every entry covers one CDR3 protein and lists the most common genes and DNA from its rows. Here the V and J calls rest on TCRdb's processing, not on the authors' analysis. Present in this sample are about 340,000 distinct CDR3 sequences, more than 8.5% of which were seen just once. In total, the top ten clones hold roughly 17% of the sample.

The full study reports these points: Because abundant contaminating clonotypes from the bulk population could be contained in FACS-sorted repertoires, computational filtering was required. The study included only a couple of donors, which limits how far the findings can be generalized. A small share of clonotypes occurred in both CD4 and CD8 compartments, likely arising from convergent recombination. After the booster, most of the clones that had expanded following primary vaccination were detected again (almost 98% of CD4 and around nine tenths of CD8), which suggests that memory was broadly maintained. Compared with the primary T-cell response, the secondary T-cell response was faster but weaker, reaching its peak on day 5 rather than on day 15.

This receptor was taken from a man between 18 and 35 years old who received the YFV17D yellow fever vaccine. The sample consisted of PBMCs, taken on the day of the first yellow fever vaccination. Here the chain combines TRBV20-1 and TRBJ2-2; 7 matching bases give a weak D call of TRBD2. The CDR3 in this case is CSAARGADGELFF. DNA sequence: TGCAGTGCGGCCCGGGGGGCCGACGGGGAGCTGTTTTTT.